The T cell receptor beta chain under discussion was sequenced for a study of blood T cell repertoires in COVID-19. Study overall: The samples span acute and convalescent COVID-19 from the United States, Italy and Spain. T cells, B-cell-depleted T cells, or PBMCs supplied cDNA or gDNA.

Original handling: The assay estimated nucleated cells by amplifying reference gene primers. The repertoire was sequenced with immunoSEQ multiplex PCR; TCRdb's copy has only in-frame clones and lacks some. The V and J calls and clone size are taken from that table; D and trimming were inferred from the DNA. In the table there are some 100,000 clones, 75% to 90% of which are singletons. CDR3 size: 16 residues. Germline V gives CDR1 SGHVS, CDR2 FNYEAQ. Trimming shortened V by 4 bases and J by 2 bases, and 16 bases separated the two germline ends. Source material: peripheral blood. The receptor was derived from a human donor in a cohort sampled during active COVID-19. This sequence joins TRBV7-6 and TRBJ2-3, with a weak D call TRBD2 (5 bases). The CDR3 loop reads CASSSDVRATTDTQYF. CDR3 in DNA: TGTGCCAGCAGCTCGGACGTGAGGGCAACCACAGATACGCAGTATTTT.